These 21 T cell receptor beta chains were all obtained from the same sample, sequenced in a study of T cell repertoires in cytomegalovirus infection. From the reads, TCRdb called clonotypes with MiXCR, one entry per CDR3 protein. The data contain under 120,000 distinct CDR3 sequences, roughly 41% of them singletons. The antigens of these receptors remain unknown. Sequencing was performed on CD8+ T cells from cultured PBMCs, taken from culture after CMV antigen stimulation. The receptors were sampled from a human donor in good health (CMV status not recorded). Some clones in this sample may be carry-over from other donors' samples.

In its sample, this clonotype was seen a few times. The chain recombines TRBV6-5 with TRBJ2-7; D is perhaps TRBD1 or TRBD2 (5 bases each). The CDR3 is 15 residues long. Deletions cut 2 bases from V and 0 bases from J, with 11 bases between. Germline V CDR1 and CDR2: MNHEY, SVGAGI. This chain's CDR3 is CASSYVAGSSYEQYF. In DNA form, the CDR3 reads TGTGCCAGCAGTTACGTGGCAGGGAGCTCCTACGAGCAGTACTTC.

The chain employs TRBV4-1 and TRBJ2-7; D not resolved. Germline V lookup: CDR1 MGHRA, CDR2 YSYEKL. Deletions cut 6 bases from V and 0 bases from J, with 15 bases between. This CDR3 is built from 15 residues. This CDR3 is CASSFSPMSSYEQYF. In DNA, the CDR3 is TGCGCCAGCAGTTTTTCCCCAATGAGCTCCTACGAGCAGTACTTC.

The chain has TRBV7-9 and TRBJ2-5; D could derive from TRBD1 or TRBD2 (5 bases each). Trimming took 2 bases from V and 5 from J, leaving 15 bases between them. This CDR3 is built from 15 residues. CDR1 and CDR2 from the germline V gene are SEHNR and FQNEAQ (reference sequence). The CDR3 protein is CASSLTGSSGETQYF. CDR3 coding DNA: TGTGCCAGCAGCTTAACGGGATCATCAGGGGAGACCCAGTACTTC.

V gene TRBV6-4 combines with J gene TRBJ2-1, with 10 bases aligning to TRBD2. V shed 7 bases, J shed 2 bases, and the junction held 17 bases outside the gene matches. Per the germline V gene, CDR1 is MRHNA and CDR2 is SNTAGT. The CDR3 runs to 19 residues. The CDR3 sequence: CASIDKDALAGEAYNEQFF. As DNA, the CDR3 is TGTGCCAGCATCGACAAAGATGCGCTAGCGGGGGAGGCCTACAATGAGCAGTTCTTC.

J is TRBJ1-6 and V is TRBV7-9; no clear D. CDR1 and CDR2 (germline): SEHNR, FQNEAQ (reference sequence). The ends were cut back, 5 bases at V and 3 bases at J, with 14 bases in the middle. The CDR3 length is 16 residues. The CDR3 nucleotides read TGTGCCAGCAGCGACGTGGGCCTCGGCTATAATTCACCCCTCCACTTT. Residues: CASSDVGLGYNSPLHF. Full variable domain (missing parts from reference TRBV7-9 and TRBJ1-6): DTGVSQNPRHKITKRGQNVTFRCDPISEHNRLYWYRQTLGQGPEFLTYFQNEAQLEKSRLLSDRFSAERPKGSFSTLEIQRTEQGDSAMYLCASSDVGLGYNSPLHFGNGTRLTVT.

The table lists this clonotype with a few counts. The chain employs TRBV4-1 and TRBJ1-1; D uncertain. The V end was cut by 2 bases, the J end by 2 bases, with 12 bases between. The CDR3 is 15 residues long. Looked up from germline, CDR1 is MGHRA and CDR2 is YSYEKL. CDR3: CASSQRRGVNTEAFF. In DNA form, the CDR3 reads TGCGCCAGCAGCCAAAGGCGCGGGGTTAACACTGAAGCTTTCTTT.

The chain is built from TRBV19 and TRBJ2-2; D is uncertain. The CDR3 runs to 14 residues. V was trimmed by 4 bases and J by 1 base, leaving 7 bases between them. The V gene's germline CDR1 is LNHDA and CDR2 SQIVND (reference sequence). CDR3 sequence reads: CASSTSGNTGELFF. The CDR3 coding sequence is TGTGCCAGTAGTACATCGGGGAACACCGGGGAGCTGTTTTTT.

This clonotype has more than one count but fewer than ten. The chain carries TRBV6-2 or TRBV6-3 and TRBJ2-1, with D hard to call. Germline V gene data show CDR1 as MNHEY and CDR2 as SVGEGT. This CDR3 comprises 16 residues. V lost 6 bases and J 0 bases, leaving 15 bases between the germline ends. The CDR3 bases are TGTGCCAGCAGCCCGCCACCTTACCACTCCTACAATGAGCAGTTCTTC. This codes for CASSPPPYHSYNEQFF.

This clonotype has only a few counts. The rearrangement links TRBV6-6 to TRBJ1-3; unclear D gene. This CDR3 spans 14 amino acids. V was trimmed by 5 bases and J by 1 base, leaving 9 bases between them. Germline V CDR1 and CDR2: MNHNY, SVGAGI (reference sequence). CDR3 residues: CASSQQISGNTIYF. The CDR3 bases are TGTGCCAGCAGTCAACAGATTTCTGGAAACACCATATATTTT.

The genes are TRBV11-2 and TRBJ2-2, with 7 bases that match TRBD1. J gave up 4 bases and V 5 bases, and 7 bases lay outside the gene matches. The CDR3 is 15 residues long. CDR1 and CDR2 from the germline V gene are SGHAT and FQNNGV. The CDR3 nucleotides read TGTGCCAGCAGCCCCGACAGGGATGGCACCGGGGAGCTGTTTTTT. Translating gives CASSPDRDGTGELFF.

The V gene is TRBV19, the J gene TRBJ1-1; D might be TRBD1 (5 bases). The CDR3 runs 14 residues. Germline lookup yields CDR1 LNHDA and CDR2 SQIVND (reference sequence). Trimming removed 3 bases from V and 7 bases from J, with 15 bases in between. The CDR3 bases are TGTGCCAGTAGTATCGGAGGGCGGGGCGGTGAAGCTTTCTTT. Its protein is CASSIGGRGGEAFF.

The chain has TRBV19 and TRBJ2-7; weak D call: TRBD2 (6 bases). This CDR3 has 14 amino acids. Trimming left V 3 bases short and J 6 bases short, with 15 bases between. The germline V gene has CDR1 LNHDA and CDR2 SQIVND (reference sequence). CDR3 nucleotide sequence: TGTGCCAGTAGTATGGCCGGAGGGGCGGGCGAGCAGTACTTC. Translation gives CASSMAGGAGEQYF.

This clonotype has just one count. The chain joins TRBV12-3 or TRBV12-4 to TRBJ1-2; D is possibly TRBD1 (6 bases). The CDR3 loop spans 14 amino acids. The V gene lost 4 bases and the J gene lost 8 bases, with 17 bases spanning the gap. The CDR3 DNA sequence: TGTGCCAGCAGTTCCACGGGGGGGGGGGGCGGCTACACCTTC. Residues: CASSSTGGGGGYTF.

V and J are TRBV28 and TRBJ2-7, with a weak D call TRBD1 (7 bases). The CDR3 sequence is 15 residues long. Germline assignment: CDR1 MDHEN and CDR2 SYDVKM. The V end was cut by 5 bases, the J end by 9 bases, with 23 bases between. CDR3 loop: CASSLGTELRAGQYF. Here the CDR3 DNA reads TGTGCCAGCAGTCTGGGGACAGAACTACGAGCGGGGCAGTACTTC.

The V gene is TRBV12-3 or TRBV12-4, the J gene TRBJ2-2; the match to TRBD2 covers 7 bases. The CDR3 is 15 amino acids. With 8 bases clipped from V and 0 bases from J, the junction kept 6 bases outside the gene matches. The CDR3 nucleotides read TGTGCCAGCCTGGGAGGGCAGGCGAACACCGGGGAGCTGTTTTTT. Its translation is CASLGGQANTGELFF.

This chain links TRBV10-3 with TRBJ2-7; 9 nucleotides line up with TRBD1. Germline V gene sequence: CDR1 ENHRY, CDR2 SYGVKD. The CDR3 sequence is 17 residues long. The V and J ends lost 3 bases and 0 bases, in that order; junction bases with no gene match: 9. The CDR3 here is CAISDHTGTGSSYEQYF. The CDR3 region has the DNA TGTGCCATCAGTGACCATACCGGGACAGGGAGCTCCTACGAGCAGTACTTC.

This clonotype was recorded a few times. The V call is TRBV12-3 or TRBV12-4, the J call TRBJ2-7; no definite D call. The CDR3 loop spans 14 amino acids. The V gene lost 7 bases and the J gene lost 2 bases, with 15 bases spanning the gap. The CDR3 DNA is TGTGCCAGCACCCTTGCTGGCGGAACCTACGAGCAGTACTTC. Encoded protein: CASTLAGGTYEQYF.

The V gene is TRBV7-8, the J gene TRBJ1-5; D remains unclear. Trimming left V 3 bases short and J 6 bases short, with 12 bases between. CDR3 length: 14 residues. Germline V gives CDR1 SGHVS, CDR2 FQNEAQ. The CDR3: CASSFPGHGQPQHF. The DNA of the CDR3 is TGTGCCAGCAGCTTTCCGGGTCACGGTCAGCCCCAGCATTTT.

This clonotype was detected a few times. The chain uses TRBV12-3 or TRBV12-4 and TRBJ1-3, with 7 bases fitting TRBD1. There are 14 residues in the CDR3. J lost 0 bases, V lost 6 bases, and 2 bases had no gene match. The CDR3 sequence: CASSRDSSGNTIYF. The DNA for the CDR3 is TGTGCCAGCAGCCGGGACAGCTCTGGAAACACCATATATTTT.

Only a few counts were recorded for this clonotype. The chain joins TRBV12-3 or TRBV12-4 to TRBJ2-7; 10 nucleotides line up with TRBD1. The CDR3 length is 13 residues. V gave up 4 bases and J gave up 7 bases; unmatched junction bases: 4. This CDR3 is CASSSGTGEEQYF. DNA of the CDR3: TGTGCCAGCAGTTCCGGGACAGGGGAGGAGCAGTACTTC.

This rearrangement joins TRBV2 to TRBJ1-4; D is undetermined. Germline V CDR1 and CDR2: SNHLY, FYNNEI. With 1 base removed from V and 5 bases from J, the gap between germline ends came to 14 bases. CDR3 size: 16 residues. For the CDR3, the DNA is TGTGCCAGCAGTGAAGTAGTAACAGTAAGAAATGAAAAACTGTTTTTT. Encoded protein: CASSEVVTVRNEKLFF.